Listed below are T cell receptor beta chains from one sample, sequenced in a study of patients and donors after allogeneic stem cell transplantation. TCRdb reprocessed the RT-PCR reads with MiXCR, giving one entry per CDR3 protein. The data show about 210,000 distinct CDR3 sequences, with around 40% seen just once and 11% held by the top ten. Material for sequencing was blood, either unsorted or a sorted T cell fraction (not recorded which). The receptors here all came from a human donor who was either an allogeneic HSCT recipient or a stem cell or donor lymphocyte infusion donor (not recorded which). It is not recorded whose cells these are; they may come from a transplant donor. Both conserved end residues are part of each CDR3. Fields, in order: CDR3 length, J gene, V gene, clone size, D gene, CDR3 protein, CDR3 DNA. The D gene is left open where the match is weak. The size field is filled for only some rows; it gives once, few, many or a size class.

length: 15; J: TRBJ1-2; V: TRBV28; size: few; D: TRBD1; CDR3: CASIPSGTVLSGYTF; DNA: TGTGCCAGCATTCCCTCAGGGACAGTTCTCTCTGGCTACACCTTC
length: 16; J: TRBJ1-2; V: TRBV5-1; size: few; D: .; CDR3: CASSPLGNLGLYGYTF; DNA: TGCGCCAGCAGCCCCCTAGGGAATTTGGGGCTCTATGGCTACACCTTC
length: 13; J: TRBJ1-1; V: TRBV27; size: few; D: .; CDR3: CASSSSRGTEAFF; DNA: TGTGCCAGCAGTTCGAGCAGGGGCACTGAAGCTTTCTTT
length: 15; J: TRBJ2-1; V: TRBV6-5; size: few; D: TRBD2; CDR3: CASSHSGGTRNEQFF; DNA: TGTGCCAGCAGTCATAGCGGGGGAACACGCAATGAGCAGTTCTTC
length: 15; J: TRBJ1-5; V: TRBV6-1; size: .; D: TRBD1; CDR3: CASSEDRGSNQPQHF; DNA: TGTGCCAGCAGTGAAGACAGGGGAAGCAATCAGCCCCAGCATTTT
length: 17; J: TRBJ2-2; V: TRBV5-1; size: .; D: .; CDR3: CASSLAGGTPNTGELFF; DNA: TGCGCCAGCAGCTTGGCCGGTGGGACACCGAACACCGGGGAGCTGTTTTTT
length: 15; J: TRBJ1-1; V: TRBV5-1; size: .; D: TRBD1; CDR3: CASSYYRGMNTEAFF; DNA: TGCGCCAGCAGCTATTACAGGGGGATGAACACTGAAGCTTTCTTT
length: 14; J: TRBJ2-5; V: TRBV10-3; size: .; D: .; CDR3: CAIARRHRGETQYF; DNA: TGTGCCATCGCAAGAAGGCACCGCGGGGAGACCCAGTACTTC
length: 15; J: TRBJ2-5; V: TRBV28; size: .; D: .; CDR3: CASSFTGSAKETQYF; DNA: TGTGCCAGCAGTTTTACAGGGAGCGCCAAAGAGACCCAGTACTTC
length: 19; J: TRBJ2-3; V: TRBV10-3; size: .; D: .; CDR3: CAISVSSSRAIGSTDTQYF; DNA: TGTGCCATCAGTGTTTCCTCCAGCCGCGCCATAGGGAGCACAGATACGCAGTATTTT
length: 14; J: TRBJ1-3; V: TRBV5-1; size: .; D: .; CDR3: CASSLDGTGNTIYF; DNA: TGCGCCAGCAGCTTGGACGGGACGGGAAACACCATATATTTT
length: 14; J: TRBJ1-1; V: TRBV4-3; size: few; D: .; CDR3: CASSQEVLSTEAFF; DNA: TGCGCCAGCAGCCAAGAGGTACTTTCCACTGAAGCTTTCTTT
length: 15; J: TRBJ1-1; V: TRBV4-1; size: .; D: .; CDR3: CASSQGVLMNTEAFF; DNA: TGCGCCAGCAGCCAAGGGGTCCTCATGAACACTGAAGCTTTCTTT
length: 14; J: TRBJ2-1; V: TRBV29-1; size: .; D: .; CDR3: CSVADSSSYNEQFF; DNA: TGCAGCGTTGCAGACAGTAGCTCCTACAATGAGCAGTTCTTC
length: 12; J: TRBJ2-2; V: TRBV3-1; size: few; D: .; CDR3: CASSQAPGELFF; DNA: TGTGCCAGCAGCCAAGCCCCCGGGGAGCTGTTTTTT
length: 13; J: TRBJ1-3; V: TRBV12-3/TRBV12-4; size: .; D: .; CDR3: CAARRGNGHTIYF; DNA: TGTGCCGCCCGGAGGGGGAATGGGCACACCATATATTTT
length: 14; J: TRBJ1-5; V: TRBV15; size: .; D: .; CDR3: CATSGGAGNQPQHF; DNA: TGTGCCACCAGCGGGGGGGCTGGCAATCAGCCCCAGCATTTT
length: 15; J: TRBJ2-1; V: TRBV7-2; size: few; D: .; CDR3: CASSLDQNSYNEQFF; DNA: TGTGCCAGCAGCTTAGACCAAAACTCCTACAATGAGCAGTTCTTC
length: 15; J: TRBJ1-2; V: TRBV20-1; size: few; D: .; CDR3: CSARIPFTGPYGYTF; DNA: TGCAGTGCTAGAATTCCCTTTACAGGCCCCTATGGCTACACCTTC
length: 16; J: TRBJ2-3; V: TRBV24-1; size: .; D: TRBD2; CDR3: CATSDFGGFGTDTQYF; DNA: TGTGCCACCAGTGATTTCGGGGGGTTTGGCACAGATACGCAGTATTTT
length: 17; J: TRBJ2-1; V: TRBV27; size: .; D: .; CDR3: CASSLSRLVAHYNEQFF; DNA: TGTGCCAGCAGTTTATCCCGATTAGTCGCCCACTACAATGAGCAGTTCTTC
length: 12; J: TRBJ2-1; V: TRBV6-2/TRBV6-3; size: .; D: .; CDR3: CASTRGSNEQFF; DNA: TGTGCCAGCACTCGGGGAAGTAATGAGCAGTTCTTC
length: 16; J: TRBJ1-1; V: TRBV28; size: .; D: .; CDR3: CASSPKVRGQNREAFF; DNA: TGTGCCAGCAGTCCCAAGGTCCGTGGGCAGAACCGTGAAGCTTTCTTT
length: 15; J: TRBJ1-2; V: TRBV7-9; size: once; D: TRBD1; CDR3: CASSLMRQGALGYTF; DNA: TGTGCCAGCAGCTTAATGAGACAGGGGGCATTGGGCTACACCTTC
length: 13; J: TRBJ2-3; V: TRBV24-1; size: .; D: .; CDR3: CATSGQVTDTQYF; DNA: TGTGCCACCAGTGGACAGGTCACAGATACGCAGTATTTT
length: 12; J: TRBJ1-5; V: TRBV20-1; size: .; D: .; CDR3: CSASPYNQPQHF; DNA: TGCAGTGCTAGTCCGTACAATCAGCCCCAGCATTTT
length: 15; J: TRBJ2-3; V: TRBV9; size: .; D: .; CDR3: CASSPGLVRTDTQYF; DNA: TGTGCCAGCAGCCCGGGACTGGTCCGCACAGATACGCAGTATTTT
length: 17; J: TRBJ1-1; V: TRBV7-9; size: .; D: .; CDR3: CASRPTGGRTLNTEAFF; DNA: TGTGCCAGCAGACCAACCGGGGGTCGAACCTTGAACACTGAAGCTTTCTTT
length: 14; J: TRBJ1-3; V: TRBV28; size: .; D: .; CDR3: CASSGGGSGNTIYF; DNA: TGTGCCAGCAGTGGAGGGGGCTCTGGAAACACCATATATTTT
length: 13; J: TRBJ1-2; V: TRBV12-3/TRBV12-4; size: .; D: TRBD1; CDR3: CASSDRVYYGYTF; DNA: TGTGCCAGCAGTGACAGGGTCTACTATGGCTACACCTTC
length: 14; J: TRBJ2-5; V: TRBV28; size: once; D: .; CDR3: CASSTGTFLETQYF; DNA: TGTGCCAGCAGTACCGGGACATTTCTGGAGACCCAGTACTTC
length: 14; J: TRBJ1-2; V: TRBV12-3/TRBV12-4; size: .; D: TRBD1; CDR3: CASTQTGGDYGYTF; DNA: TGTGCCAGCACCCAGACAGGGGGAGACTATGGCTACACCTTC
length: 11; J: TRBJ2-7; V: TRBV29-1; size: .; D: .; CDR3: CSVTRNYEQYF; DNA: TGCAGCGTCACCAGGAATTACGAGCAGTACTTC
length: 15; J: TRBJ1-1; V: TRBV7-9; size: few; D: TRBD1; CDR3: CASSTHGQGYTEAFF; DNA: TGTGCCAGCAGCACCCATGGACAGGGATACACTGAAGCTTTCTTT
length: 14; J: TRBJ1-1; V: TRBV6-2/TRBV6-3; size: many; D: TRBD1; CDR3: CASSMGQGNTEAFF; DNA: TGTGCCAGCAGCATGGGACAGGGGAACACTGAAGCTTTCTTT
length: 14; J: TRBJ1-2; V: TRBV5-1; size: few; D: TRBD1; CDR3: CASSLGQGRNGYTF; DNA: TGCGCCAGCAGCTTAGGACAGGGCCGTAATGGCTACACCTTC
length: 15; J: TRBJ1-5; V: TRBV6-6; size: .; D: .; CDR3: CASSIARASYQPQHF; DNA: TGTGCCAGCAGTATCGCCCGAGCCTCCTATCAGCCCCAGCATTTT
length: 13; J: TRBJ1-2; V: TRBV18; size: few; D: .; CDR3: CASSRQMNYGYTF; DNA: TGTGCCAGCTCAAGACAGATGAACTATGGCTACACCTTC
length: 15; J: TRBJ2-7; V: TRBV12-3/TRBV12-4; size: once; D: TRBD2; CDR3: CASSLTGGGVYEQYF; DNA: TGTGCCAGCAGTTTAACGGGCGGGGGGGTCTACGAGCAGTACTTC
length: 15; J: TRBJ2-7; V: TRBV4-3; size: .; D: .; CDR3: CASSPGAVGTYEQYF; DNA: TGCGCCAGCAGCCCGGGAGCCGTGGGGACCTACGAGCAGTACTTC
length: 16; J: TRBJ1-2; V: TRBV6-5; size: .; D: .; CDR3: CASSYARSLANYGYTF; DNA: TGTGCCAGCAGTTACGCCCGGTCGCTTGCTAACTATGGCTACACCTTC
length: 16; J: TRBJ1-2; V: TRBV4-1; size: few; D: TRBD1; CDR3: CASSQNRDRGRDGYTF; DNA: TGCGCCAGCAGCCAAAACCGGGACAGGGGGCGCGATGGCTACACCTTC
length: 13; J: TRBJ1-1; V: TRBV5-1; size: .; D: .; CDR3: CASSLATLTEAFF; DNA: TGCGCCAGCAGCTTGGCGACCCTCACTGAAGCTTTCTTT
length: 13; J: TRBJ1-5; V: TRBV9; size: .; D: .; CDR3: CASSVASNQPQHF; DNA: TGTGCCAGCAGCGTAGCTAGCAATCAGCCCCAGCATTTT
length: 12; J: TRBJ2-1; V: TRBV12-3/TRBV12-4; size: few; D: TRBD2; CDR3: CASRTSANEQFF; DNA: TGTGCCAGCAGGACTAGCGCCAACGAGCAGTTCTTC
length: 17; J: TRBJ2-3; V: TRBV6-6; size: .; D: TRBD2; CDR3: CASSYSPVASGGHTQYF; DNA: TGTGCCAGCAGTTATTCCCCGGTGGCTAGCGGGGGGCATACGCAGTATTTT
length: 15; J: TRBJ1-1; V: TRBV27; size: .; D: TRBD1; CDR3: CATKNGQGEFTEAFF; DNA: TGTGCCACCAAAAACGGACAGGGGGAATTCACTGAAGCTTTCTTT
length: 14; J: TRBJ1-2; V: TRBV5-1; size: .; D: .; CDR3: CASSLDGDQGGYTF; DNA: TGCGCCAGCAGCTTGGACGGGGACCAAGGAGGCTACACCTTC
length: 15; J: TRBJ1-5; V: TRBV15; size: .; D: .; CDR3: CATSRDMGGPQPQHF; DNA: TGTGCCACCAGCAGAGATATGGGGGGGCCTCAGCCCCAGCATTTT
length: 14; J: TRBJ1-2; V: TRBV5-1; size: few; D: .; CDR3: CASSLGTEGYGYTF; DNA: TGCGCCAGCAGCTTGGGGACAGAGGGCTATGGCTACACCTTC
length: 14; J: TRBJ2-2; V: TRBV4-3; size: .; D: .; CDR3: CASSQDPHTGELFF; DNA: TGCGCCAGCAGCCAAGACCCCCACACCGGGGAGCTGTTTTTT
length: 13; J: TRBJ1-1; V: TRBV20-1; size: few; D: .; CDR3: CSAGRRRITEAFF; DNA: TGCAGTGCCGGAAGACGTCGGATCACTGAAGCTTTCTTT
length: 14; J: TRBJ1-6; V: TRBV12-3/TRBV12-4; size: .; D: .; CDR3: CASSPLRTHSPLHF; DNA: TGTGCCAGCAGTCCCCTCCGGACACATTCACCCCTCCACTTT
length: 16; J: TRBJ1-2; V: TRBV7-9; size: .; D: .; CDR3: CASSLDGSAVPYSYTF; DNA: TGTGCCAGCAGCTTAGATGGATCCGCAGTACCTTATAGCTACACCTTC
length: 16; J: TRBJ2-4; V: TRBV15; size: .; D: .; CDR3: CATSESGQIIKNIQYF; DNA: TGTGCCACCAGCGAGAGTGGACAGATTATAAAAAACATTCAGTACTTC
length: 15; J: TRBJ2-7; V: TRBV7-6; size: .; D: .; CDR3: CASSLGGTGPYEQYF; DNA: TGTGCCAGCAGCTTAGGGGGGACTGGCCCCTACGAGCAGTACTTC
length: 14; J: TRBJ1-5; V: TRBV7-2; size: few; D: TRBD1; CDR3: CASTPGQGGQPQHF; DNA: TGTGCCAGCACCCCAGGACAGGGTGGTCAGCCCCAGCATTTT